What follows describes a single T cell receptor beta chain. Its target is unknown. Germline-derived CDR1 and CDR2 are SNHLY and FYNNEI. Trimming stripped 6 bases from V and 3 bases from J, with 9 bases between. The CDR3 covers 13 residues. The data derive from a study of cytomegalovirus exposure and HLA in healthy donors. The PCR used 60 Vbeta and 13 Jbeta primers. Method: immunoSEQ multiplex PCR; TCRdb's copy keeps in-frame clones and lacks some. The sample consists of approximately 100,000 clones, approximately 66% of them appearing once. General study points: Some V segments (TRBV6-2 and TRBV6-3 among them) were excluded as indistinguishable.

The rearrangement joins TRBV2 to TRBJ1-5; D is ambiguous. The receptor comes from a middle-aged man in good health and CMV-seropositive. The sample was PBMCs. CDR3 coding DNA: TGTGCCAGCAGGCGGGCCGTCAATCAGCCCCAGCATTTT. Its protein product is CASRRAVNQPQHF.